The source of this TCR beta chain is a study of blood T cell repertoires in COVID-19 (dated by TCRdb to 2020 to 2022). Background for the entire study: Collaborator samples came from the United States, Italy and Spain and covered acute and convalescent phases of COVID-19. Where available, HLA class I and class II types were obtained from metadata supplied by the sample provider rather than from assay-based typing. A de-identified subject ID, COVID-19 status, age in years and sex were almost always included in the sample metadata. The samples were drawn from the first 160 participants of the ongoing ImmuneRACE study and from 950 to 1,500 subjects provided by 6 global collaborators. Subjects who had been exposed to COVID-19, were actively infected with it, or had recovered from it provided the deeply sampled blood TCRbeta repertoires that made up the dataset. The repertoires were released in a freely available public database intended as a resource for research on the immune response to SARS-CoV-2. The prospective study material was composed of cDNA or gDNA derived from T cells, B-cell-depleted T cells, or PBMCs. What the authors observed across the whole study: How much clinical and demographic metadata was included differed by source and by participant, and the metadata was provided uncurated.

Collaborating institutions collected whole blood in K2EDTA tubes following their own protocols. For TCRbeta analysis, collaborators shipped samples in one of three forms: frozen whole blood, isolated PBMCs, or DNA extracted from either of those sample types. The immunoSEQ Assay, a bias-controlled multiplex PCR, was used to amplify TCRbeta CDR3 regions from genomic DNA. The study's own analysis went as follows. The number of nucleated cells in each sample was estimated by amplification of reference gene primers within the assay. Sequence reads were collapsed and filtered to measure the absolute abundance of every unique TCRbeta CDR3 rearrangement. For each sample, productive Simpson clonality was calculated as the square root of Simpson's diversity index across productive rearrangements. TCRdb retrieved this table from immuneACCESS and kept in-frame rearrangements only. Not all clones are present; in checked studies, unresolved V genes account for under half, and no reason is known for the remainder. V and J calls and clone size are copied from that table; D and trimming were computed from the DNA. For this sample the table gives just over 650,000 clones, of which around 89% were detected only once. Clones ranked in the top ten supply about 0.26% of the sample.

About this clone itself: Its target antigen remains unknown. No qualities accompany the bases; no much larger clone lies one base away.

The CDR1 and CDR2 encoded by the germline V gene are SGHTA and FQGNSA. Ends trimmed: V by 3 bases, J by 0 bases; bases unmatched to a gene: 3. The CDR3 numbers 15 residues from cysteine through phenylalanine. Just the 45-base CDR3 DNA is kept, in frame starting at base 1. The rearrangement combines TRBV7-2 with TRBJ1-2, and 8 junctional nucleotides match TRBD1. Sequences were obtained from peripheral blood. This receptor was obtained from a woman younger than 35 with acute or convalescent COVID-19. The encoded CDR3 is CASSLTGVPNYGYTF. The DNA sequence is given as TGTGCCAGCAGCTTGACAGGGGTCCCTAACTATGGCTACACCTTC.